Below are 21 T cell receptor beta chains sequenced from a single sample in a study of blood T cell repertoires in COVID-19. Using immunoSEQ multiplex PCR, the repertoire was profiled, and TCRdb retains in-frame clones only, with some absent. This sample has roughly 300,000 clones, with approximately 90% found just once. Sequenced: peripheral blood. All receptors derive from a woman aged 30 to 39 with COVID-19, enrolled during active disease.

This sequence joins TRBV6-6 and TRBJ1-6, with no clear D. Germline CDR1 MNHNY, CDR2 SVGAGI (reference sequence). V was clipped by 2 bases and J by 0 bases, with 5 bases between them. This CDR3 region has 15 residues. The CDR3 loop reads CASSYAPSYNSPLHF. CDR3 coding DNA: TGTGCCAGCAGTTACGCGCCCTCCTATAATTCACCCCTCCACTTT.

The V and J genes are TRBV3-1 (or the pseudogene TRBV3-2) and TRBJ2-7, with 13 bases that match TRBD2. Germline V gene data show CDR1 as LGHDT and CDR2 as YNNKEL (reference sequence). Trimming cost V 5 bases and J 3 bases; bases outside gene matches: 1. The CDR3 spans 14 residues. This chain's CDR3 is CASSRLAGGYEQYF. DNA of the CDR3: TGTGCCAGCAGCAGACTAGCGGGGGGCTACGAGCAGTACTTC.

This chain uses TRBV6-5 with TRBJ1-2, with D perhaps TRBD1 (6 bases). The V gene's germline CDR1 is MNHEY and CDR2 SVGAGI. V dropped 6 bases and J dropped 4 bases, with 12 bases sitting between them. The CDR3 loop spans 13 amino acids. This chain's CDR3 is CASRPGTFYGYTF. The DNA for the CDR3 is TGTGCCAGCAGACCGGGGACATTCTATGGCTACACCTTC.

The chain links TRBV7-3 to TRBJ2-3; D is perhaps TRBD2 (5 bases). This CDR3 spans 14 amino acids. The germline gives CDR1 SGHTA, CDR2 FQGTGA. The ends were cut back, 8 bases at V and 0 bases at J, with 12 bases in the middle. The CDR3 sequence: CASRDITSTDTQYF. In nucleotides, the CDR3 is TGTGCCAGCCGGGATATAACTAGCACAGATACGCAGTATTTT.

This chain links TRBV28 with TRBJ2-3; 8 positions agree with TRBD2. Looked up from germline, CDR1 is MDHEN and CDR2 is SYDVKM. This CDR3 comprises 13 residues. The V gene end was trimmed by 7 bases and the J gene end by 5 bases; junction bases not matched to a gene: 5. This chain's CDR3 is CASNPGGGDTQYF. CDR3 coding DNA: TGTGCCAGCAACCCCGGGGGGGGAGATACGCAGTATTTT.

There are a few counts of this clone. This sequence joins TRBV27 and TRBJ2-3, with 7 bases that match TRBD2. The germline V gene encodes CDR1 MNHEY and CDR2 SMNVEV (reference sequence). The CDR3 is made up of 13 amino acids. Losses at the gene ends were 5 bases for V and 2 bases for J; bases not matched to a gene: 1. This CDR3 reads CASSSGNTDTQYF. DNA of the CDR3: TGTGCCAGCAGTAGCGGGAACACAGATACGCAGTATTTT.

The V gene is TRBV30, the J gene TRBJ1-2, with D hard to call. The V gene lost 2 bases and the J gene lost 4 bases, with 11 bases spanning the gap. This CDR3 contains 13 residues. The germline gives CDR1 GTSNPN, CDR2 SVGIG (reference sequence). In nucleotides, the CDR3 is TGTGCCTGGAGTCCCCTTCGGGGCTATGGCTACACCTTC. Its translation is CAWSPLRGYGYTF.

The rearrangement joins TRBV5-5 to TRBJ1-1; 7 nucleotides align to TRBD1. The CDR3 has 17 residues. Germline CDR1 reads SGHKS; CDR2 reads YYEKEE (reference sequence). J gave up 1 base and V 0 bases, and 9 bases lay outside the gene matches. CDR3 loop: CASSLVGLRQGNTEAFF. CDR3 bases: TGTGCCAGCAGCTTGGTTGGGCTGAGACAGGGGAACACTGAAGCTTTCTTT.

The chain carries TRBV9 and TRBJ2-1; perhaps TRBD1 as D (5 bases). Germline lookup yields CDR1 SGDLS and CDR2 YYNGEE. V gave up 0 bases and J gave up 6 bases, with 10 bases separating them. CDR3 length equals 14 residues. Written as DNA, the CDR3 is TGTGCCAGCAGCGTAGGGACAAGGTCCAATGAGCAGTTCTTC. Translation gives CASSVGTRSNEQFF. The entire variable domain, with the rest obtained from reference TRBV9 and TRBJ2-1, is as follows: DSGVTQTPKHLITATGQRVTLRCSPRSGDLSVYWYQQSLDQGLQFLIQYYNGEERAKGNILERFSAQQFPDLHSELNLSSLELGDSALYFCASSVGTRSNEQFFGPGTRLTVL.

This clone was detected a few times. The rearrangement joins TRBV4-3 to TRBJ2-2; 8 positions match TRBD1. J lost 4 bases, V lost 1 base, and 2 bases had no gene match. Germline lookup yields CDR1 LGHNA and CDR2 YSLEER. This CDR3 comprises 15 residues. In DNA form, the CDR3 reads TGCGCCAGCAGCCAAGTTACAGGGGGCACCGGGGAGCTGTTTTTT. It encodes CASSQVTGGTGELFF.

This clone was detected a few times. The chain uses TRBV7-2 and TRBJ1-4; D perhaps matches TRBD1 (6 bases). V dropped 5 bases and J dropped 0 bases, with 10 bases sitting between them. The germline CDR1 and CDR2 sequences are SGHTA and FQGNSA. This CDR3 contains 15 residues. This chain's CDR3 is CASSNRQATNEKLFF. The DNA of the CDR3 is TGTGCCAGCAGCAACCGACAGGCAACTAATGAAAAACTGTTTTTT.

For the CDR3, the DNA is TGTGCCAGTAGTATGGGAGGAGACATTCAGTACTTC. Translated: CASSMGGDIQYF. The chain recombines TRBV19 with TRBJ2-4, with TRBD2 as a possible D gene (6 bases). The CDR3 is 12 amino acids. Germline V gives CDR1 LNHDA, CDR2 SQIVND (reference sequence). The germline V and J ends were trimmed by 3 bases and 8 bases, with 8 bases remaining between them.

This chain links TRBV5-5 with TRBJ1-2; the D is unclear. Germline V CDR1 and CDR2: SGHKS, YYEKEE (reference sequence). The CDR3 consists of 16 residues. Trimming removed 3 bases at V and 2 bases at J, with 17 bases between. The DNA of the CDR3 is TGTGCCAGCAGCTCCCAATCCCGTGACTACAACTATGGCTACACCTTC. This encodes CASSSQSRDYNYGYTF. Together with reference TRBV5-5 and TRBJ1-2, the CDR3 gives the full variable domain: DAGVTQSPTHLIKTRGQQVTLRCSPISGHKSVSWYQQVLGQGPQFIFQYYEKEERGRGNFPDRFSARQFPNYSSELNVNALLLGDSALYLCASSSQSRDYNYGYTFGSGTRLTVV.

The CDR3 loop reads CASSYNGVPGELFF. The CDR3 bases are TGTGCCAGCAGTTATAACGGGGTCCCCGGGGAGCTGTTTTTT. V is TRBV6-5 and J is TRBJ2-2; possibly TRBD2 for D (5 bases). This CDR3 comprises 14 residues. Germline loops: CDR1 MNHEY, CDR2 SVGAGI. V lost 3 bases and J 6 bases, leaving 11 bases between the germline ends.

With regard to this clone: In the same sample, other DNA sequences code for this CDR3. The rearrangement joins TRBV2 to TRBJ1-5; D is unresolved. Trimming removed 3 bases from V and 2 bases from J, with 5 bases in between. The CDR3 totals 13 residues. Germline values: CDR1 SNHLY, CDR2 FYNNEI. The CDR3 DNA reads TGTGCCAGCAGTGACCGGGGCAATCAGCCCCAGCATTTT. Protein: CASSDRGNQPQHF. Based on the CDR3 plus reference TRBV2 and TRBJ1-5, the full variable domain is EPEVTQTPSHQVTQMGQEVILRCVPISNHLYFYWYRQILGQKVEFLVSFYNNEISEKSEIFDDQFSVERPDGSNFTLKIRSTKLEDSAMYFCASSDRGNQPQHFGDGTRLSIL.

The V and J genes are TRBV29-1 and TRBJ2-7; D perhaps matches TRBD2 (5 bases). The CDR3 consists of 13 residues. Germline CDR1 reads SQVTM; CDR2 reads ANQGSEA. The V gene lost 7 bases and the J gene lost 6 bases, with 19 bases spanning the gap. For the CDR3, the DNA is TGCAGCGGGCGGGTTGGTGGGTCGGGCGAGCAGTACTTC. As protein: CSGRVGGSGEQYF.

The V gene is TRBV10-3, the J gene TRBJ2-7; 8 bases agree with TRBD2. CDR3 size: 17 residues. Germline assignment: CDR1 ENHRY and CDR2 SYGVKD. The V gene end was trimmed by 6 bases and the J gene end by 2 bases; junction bases not matched to a gene: 15. CDR3 region: CAISGEGSGRSPYEQYF. CDR3 in DNA: TGTGCCATCAGCGGGGAAGGGAGCGGGAGATCCCCCTACGAGCAGTACTTC.

The CDR3 sequence is CASSRRTPTGELFF. The CDR3 bases are TGCGCCAGCAGCCGAAGGACTCCCACCGGGGAGCTGTTTTTT. The genes are TRBV4-1 and TRBJ2-2; the D gene is possibly TRBD2 (5 bases). This CDR3 contains 14 residues. The V end was cut by 4 bases, the J end by 4 bases, with 10 bases between. Germline assignment: CDR1 MGHRA and CDR2 YSYEKL.

The rearrangement links TRBV1 to TRBJ1-2; TRBD1, as called in the table, went unchecked against the DNA. TRBV1 constitutes a pseudogene. The CDR3 covers 13 residues. The CDR3 nucleotides read TGCACCAGCAGCCCGCCCCAGGGTCTTGGCTACACCTTC. It codes for CTSSPPQGLGYTF.

The V gene is TRBV29-1, the J gene TRBJ2-7, with a weak D call TRBD2 (6 bases). Trimming left V 4 bases short and J 5 bases short, with 12 bases between. CDR3 length equals 12 residues. Germline lookup yields CDR1 SQVTM and CDR2 ANQGSEA. The CDR3 spells CSVVEGGNEQYF. CDR3 bases: TGCAGCGTTGTAGAGGGAGGAAACGAGCAGTACTTC.

The gene calls are TRBV19 and TRBJ2-2; 7 nucleotides align to TRBD2. Germline values: CDR1 LNHDA, CDR2 SQIVND (reference sequence). J lost 7 bases, V lost 6 bases, and 14 bases had no gene match. This CDR3 region has 16 residues. Written as DNA, the CDR3 is TGTGCCAGTAGCCGTTCCTCAGCGGGAACGAACGGGGAGCTGTTTTTT. This codes for CASSRSSAGTNGELFF. Using reference TRBV19 and TRBJ2-2 for the parts outside the CDR3, the full variable domain is DGGITQSPKYLFRKEGQNVTLSCEQNLNHDAMYWYRQDPGQGLRLIYYSQIVNDFQKGDIAEGYSVSREKKESFPLTVTSAQKNPTAFYLCASSRSSAGTNGELFFGEGSRLTVL.